The source of this T cell receptor beta chain is a study of OX40 agonist ivuxolimab in advanced cancers. Broadly, across the study: The costimulatory receptor OX40 (CD134) was targeted by ivuxolimab, a fully human IgG2 agonistic monoclonal antibody. Intravenous ivuxolimab was administered to patients every 2 weeks at six dose levels: 0.01, 0.1, 0.3, 1.5, 3 and 10 mg/kg. Of the roughly 54 dose-escalation patients, hepatocellular carcinoma was present in 19, melanoma in approximately 15, renal cell carcinoma in 9 and head and neck cancer in 9. The dose-escalation cohort was 82.7% male with a mean age of about 60 years, ranging from roughly 23 to 90. Prior anti-PD-1, anti-PD-L1 or anti-CTLA-4 therapy was permitted, and 40% of dose-escalation patients had received checkpoint inhibitors. Partial responses occurred in three dose-escalation patients, of whom one had hepatocellular carcinoma and two had cutaneous melanoma. Peripheral TCRbeta sequencing aimed to test whether ivuxolimab altered TCR sequence diversity and caused clonal T-cell expansion. The paper reports the monotherapy dose-escalation portion (N of about 52 patients) of the phase I ivuxolimab trial.

Genomic DNA was extracted from sorted cells for sequencing of the TCRbeta CDR3 region. TCRbeta CDR3 regions were sequenced using the immunoSEQ Assay. As stored in TCRdb, this immuneACCESS dataset retains in-frame rearrangements with V and J assigned. A fraction of the clones does not appear; measured against another copy, unresolved V genes explain less than half of the discrepancy, and the remainder lacks a known reason. For this sample the table gives just under 65,000 clones, of which 81% were detected only once. The biggest ten clones account for more than 0.8% of the sample. For CDR1 and CDR2, the germline V gene lists SGHTS and YDEGEE. The CDR3 starts with the cysteine, ends with the phenylalanine, and has 15 residues. Here the CDR3 DNA is all that survives: 45 bases in frame from base 1. V is cut back by 4 bases and J by 2 bases, with 6 bases in the junction unmatched. Patients with a history of autoimmune disease or receiving systemic immunosuppression were excluded from the trial. In every dose cohort, peripheral blood was drawn for TCR sequencing at baseline, cycle 4 day 1, and cycle 7 day 1. Samples were obtained from an open-label, multicenter, first-in-human phase I dose-escalation trial of ivuxolimab. Adults with locally advanced or metastatic head and neck squamous cell, hepatocellular, melanoma or renal cell carcinoma were enrolled in the trial. Before TCR sequencing, CD4+ and CD8+ T cells were separately sorted from peripheral blood.

About this clone: Its antigen is unknown. Per-base qualities were not stored, and no clone one base away is much larger.

The study at large found these results: Partial responders in the 0.1-3.0 mg/kg groups had among the lowest normalized peripheral clonal expansion, especially among CD8+ T cells. The antigen specificity of the clonally expanded peripheral T cells was not determined. At doses of 0.1 to 3.0 mg/kg, clonal expansion of both CD4+ and CD8+ blood T cells was observed from baseline to week 6. On average, CD8+ T cells showed more expanded clones than CD4+ T cells after ivuxolimab. Low levels of normalized T-cell clonal expansion were also shown by some nonresponding patients.

Here the sequenced sample was CD4+ or CD8+ T cells sorted from blood, taken in a trial of the OX40 agonist ivuxolimab. In this chain, TRBV5-8 is recombined with TRBJ1-2; TRBD1 matches 9 bases in the middle. The receptor's source is an adult with an advanced solid tumor such as melanoma, head and neck, liver or kidney cancer. DNA sequence: TGTGCCAGCAGCCCACAGGGGGCAGGAAACTATGGCTACACCTTC. Translated, it gives CASSPQGAGNYGYTF.